This TCR beta chain was sequenced in a study of technical replicates of blood from a handful of donors. Per the germline V gene, CDR1 is SGHKS and CDR2 is YYEKEE (reference sequence). CDR3 length: 15 amino acids. After removal of 3 bases from V and 4 bases from J, the junction contained 9 bases not matched to a gene. Clones were sequenced by immunoSEQ multiplex PCR, and TCRdb holds only the in-frame ones, with some missing. The data contain about 93,000 clones, roughly 96% of them singletons. This clonotype was obtained from a human donor in good health. Specimen: T cells isolated from PBMCs. The chain has TRBV5-5 and TRBJ2-7, with TRBD2 identical over 8 bases. CDR3 sequence (DNA): TGTGCCAGCAGCTCATTTGTAGCGGGAATATACGAGCAGTACTTC. It translates to CASSSFVAGIYEQYF.